Sequencing of this T cell receptor beta chain was carried out in a study of blood T cell repertoires in COVID-19. Study details: There were acute and convalescent COVID-19 samples, and they came from the United States, Italy and Spain.

The V end was cut by 3 bases, the J end by 0 bases, with 12 bases between. Germline CDR1 reads LNHDA; CDR2 reads SQIVND (reference sequence). CDR3 length: 15 amino acids. Generated by immunoSEQ multiplex PCR, the TCRdb table keeps only in-frame clones and is missing some. The sample records some 300,000 clones, less than 90% being singletons. The sequence derives from a woman between 65 and 79 years old with COVID-19, enrolled during active disease. The chain links TRBV19 to TRBJ2-7; no firm D call. The source material was peripheral blood. The DNA for the CDR3 is TGTGCCAGTAGTATCACAGTCCATAGCTCCTACGAGCAGTACTTC. Translated: CASSITVHSSYEQYF.